The 6 T cell receptor beta chains given below trace back to one sample, sequenced in a study of cytomegalovirus exposure and HLA in healthy donors. This PCR relied on a set of 60 Vbeta primers and 13 Jbeta primers. Libraries were prepared by immunoSEQ multiplex PCR; TCRdb keeps only in-frame clonotypes and omits some of them. Among fewer than 250,000 clones listed, more than 70% were seen once. Material for sequencing was PBMCs. The receptor source for this set is a man aged 30 to 45 in good health and CMV-seropositive.

The CDR3 coding sequence is TGTGCCAGCAGCACCCAGCGACAGGGCCCAAATTCACCCCTCCACTTT. It codes for CASSTQRQGPNSPLHF. J is TRBJ1-6 and V is TRBV5-4; 7 bases are a match to TRBD1. CDR3 size: 16 residues. Germline trimming cut 4 bases from V and 7 bases from J; bases unmatched to any gene: 11. Germline CDR1 reads SGHNT; CDR2 reads YYREEE (reference sequence).

The rearrangement uses TRBV5-1 and TRBJ1-6; 8 bases are shared with TRBD1. CDR3 length equals 15 residues. The V segment lost 8 bases and the J segment 7 bases; nucleotides outside the gene matches: 11. The germline gives CDR1 SGHRS, CDR2 YFSETQ. This CDR3 reads CASRPGQEENSPLHF. The CDR3 DNA sequence: TGCGCCAGTCGGCCGGGACAGGAGGAGAATTCACCCCTCCACTTT. Filled out from reference TRBV5-1 and TRBJ1-6, the complete variable domain reads KAGVTQTPRYLIKTRGQQVTLSCSPISGHRSVSWYQQTPGQGLQFLFEYFSETQRNKGNFPGRFSGRQFSNSRSEMNVSTLELGDSALYLCASRPGQEENSPLHFGNGTRLTVT.

V and J are TRBV11-1 and TRBJ2-5; weak D call: TRBD2 (6 bases). The ends were cut back, 3 bases at V and 4 bases at J, with 9 bases in the middle. The CDR3 extends over 13 amino acids. CDR1 is SGHAT, CDR2 FQDESV, per germline (reference sequence). The CDR3, as DNA: TGTGCCAGCAGCTTGGGACTGGGAGAGACCCAGTACTTC. It encodes CASSLGLGETQYF.

The chain has TRBV7-8 and TRBJ2-1; 7 bases line up with TRBD2. The germline V gene encodes CDR1 SGHVS and CDR2 FQNEAQ. The CDR3 runs 14 residues. Unmatched junction bases numbered 5, after V lost 4 bases and J lost 5 bases. The CDR3 region is CASSSGLADNEQFF. For the CDR3, the DNA is TGTGCCAGCAGCTCAGGGCTAGCGGACAATGAGCAGTTCTTC.

This clone has only a few counts. The chain carries TRBV15 and TRBJ1-5, with D hard to call. CDR3 length: 16 amino acids. V lost 1 base, J lost 0 bases, and 10 bases lay in between. Germline values: CDR1 LNHNV, CDR2 YYDKDF (reference sequence). In nucleotides, the CDR3 is TGTGCCACCAGCAGAGGGAGAGTTGATAGCAATCAGCCCCAGCATTTT. Its translation: CATSRGRVDSNQPQHF.

This clone was counted a few times. The V and J genes are TRBV18 and TRBJ1-2; D not resolved. Germline-derived CDR1 and CDR2 are KGHSH and LQKENI. This CDR3 comprises 14 residues. The V end was cut by 4 bases, the J end by 2 bases, with 11 bases between. The CDR3 loop is CASSRPLLNYGYTF. In DNA, the CDR3 is TGTGCCAGCTCACGACCCCTCCTCAACTATGGCTACACCTTC.